The rows below give T cell receptor beta chains drawn from one sample of a study of T cells after yellow fever vaccination. TCRdb independently ran MiXCR on the 5' RACE reads; one entry per CDR3 protein. The table includes fewer than 650,000 distinct CDR3 sequences, 21% detected once. The sequenced sample was PBMCs, obtained less than 25 days after the first yellow fever vaccination. The receptor source for this set is a young man who received the YFV17D yellow fever vaccine. Both conserved end residues are part of each CDR3. D genes are given only for firm matches. Rows give clone size only sometimes, using once, few, many, or a class for an expanded clone.

clone size | D gene | J gene | V gene | CDR3 protein | CDR3 DNA
many | NA | TRBJ2-1 | TRBV12-3/TRBV12-4 | CASTVDYFGYNEQFF | TGTGCCAGCACCGTCGACTATTTTGGCTACAATGAGCAGTTCTTC
NA | NA | TRBJ1-1 | TRBV11-2 | CASSVSGANTEAFF | TGTGCCAGCAGCGTCTCGGGAGCGAACACTGAAGCTTTCTTT
NA | TRBD1 | TRBJ2-5 | TRBV29-1 | CSSSGQGWETQYF | TGCAGCTCCTCGGGACAGGGGTGGGAGACCCAGTACTTC
NA | NA | TRBJ1-6 | TRBV6-4 | CASSQDSRPTSPLHF | TGTGCCAGCAGCCAAGACAGTAGACCTACTTCACCCCTCCACTTT
NA | NA | TRBJ2-1 | TRBV24-1 | CATSDRRGEQFF | TGTGCCACCAGTGATCGTCGGGGGGAGCAGTTCTTC
few | NA | TRBJ1-2 | TRBV20-1 | CSADLPSGDYGYTF | TGCAGTGCCGACCTGCCGTCCGGGGACTATGGCTACACCTTC
few | NA | TRBJ2-7 | TRBV6-9 | CASSYLQLDEQYF | TGTGCCAGCAGTTACCTCCAGTTGGACGAGCAGTACTTC
NA | NA | TRBJ1-1 | TRBV5-1 | CASSSVEGYTEAFF | TGCGCCAGCAGCTCCGTGGAGGGGTACACTGAAGCTTTCTTT
few | TRBD2 | TRBJ2-1 | TRBV11-2 | CASSLVLLAGATYNEQFF | TGTGCCAGCAGCTTAGTTCTCCTAGCGGGGGCTACGTACAATGAGCAGTTCTTC
NA | TRBD1 | TRBJ2-3 | TRBV5-4 | CASRTGQGTDTQYF | TGTGCCAGCAGAACGGGACAGGGAACAGATACGCAGTATTTT
NA | NA | TRBJ2-5 | TRBV7-3 | CASSLTPSGLETQYF | TGTGCCAGCAGCCTAACCCCGAGCGGGCTGGAGACCCAGTACTTC
many | NA | TRBJ2-2 | TRBV12-3/TRBV12-4 | CASSQDTGELFF | TGTGCCAGCAGCCAGGACACCGGGGAGCTGTTTTTT
many | NA | TRBJ2-5 | TRBV5-1 | CASSLVGLQETQYF | TGCGCCAGCAGCTTGGTGGGACTCCAAGAGACCCAGTACTTC
NA | TRBD1 | TRBJ1-1 | TRBV19 | CASSRGTGRITEAFF | TGTGCCAGTAGCCGTGGGACAGGGCGTATTACTGAAGCTTTCTTT
NA | NA | TRBJ2-4 | TRBV30 | CAWSAGSVKNIQYF | TGTGCCTGGAGTGCCGGGAGCGTCAAAAACATTCAGTACTTC
NA | NA | TRBJ2-7 | TRBV20-1 | CSARKWGSSYEQYF | TGCAGTGCTAGAAAGTGGGGGAGCTCCTACGAGCAGTACTTC
NA | NA | TRBJ1-5 | TRBV4-1 | CASSQRDISNQPQHF | TGCGCCAGCAGCCAGAGGGACATAAGCAATCAGCCCCAGCATTTT
few | NA | TRBJ2-7 | TRBV4-1 | CASSQRGSPGEQYF | TGCGCCAGCAGCCAACGGGGGTCCCCGGGCGAGCAGTACTTC
NA | NA | TRBJ2-1 | TRBV7-3 | CAISTGQFF | TGTGCCATCTCGACAGGGCAGTTCTTC